The clone carrying this T cell receptor (beta chain) came up many times. Antigen unknown. TCR beta CDR3 sequences were amplified from RNA transcripts. The HTBI primer set drove a first-round RT-PCR of the TCR CDR3. TCRdb processed the multiplex PCR reads anew with MiXCR; each CDR3 protein has one entry. The table shows fewer than 750,000 distinct CDR3 sequences, with roughly 14% occurring only once. Trimming shortened V by 1 base and J by 0 bases, and 6 bases separated the two germline ends. Germline V gene sequence: CDR1 SGHTA, CDR2 FQGNSA. The CDR3 runs 14 residues. This entry comes from a study of T cells in Graves' hyperthyroidism and ophthalmopathy. Background on the study: At the time of initial diagnosis and before any treatment, peripheral blood was collected.

Ophthalmopathy cases met thresholds of Clinical Activity Score at least 3, NOSPECS grade at least 4 and duration under 3 months. Diagnosing involved the use of clinical symptoms, serum thyroxine and TRAb, thyroid ultrasound and orbital computed tomography. General study findings and limits: Most thyroid clonotypes with frequency above 0.001 were detected in blood.

Specimen: blood. This sequence originates from a woman aged 40 to 50 with Graves' ophthalmopathy. This chain uses TRBV7-2 with TRBJ2-5; unclear D gene. The CDR3 DNA sequence: TGTGCCAGCAGCTTAGGGGTTCACCAAGAGACCCAGTACTTC. Protein: CASSLGVHQETQYF.